One sample yielded the 19 T cell receptor beta chains listed below, sequenced in a study of cytomegalovirus exposure and HLA in healthy donors (dated by TCRdb to about 2017). The library was generated by the immunoSEQ multiplex PCR assay. A mixture of 60 forward primers for TCR Vbeta segments and 13 reverse primers for TCR Jbeta segments was used in the multiplex PCR. The table comes from immuneACCESS by way of TCRdb, which keeps in-frame sequences with V and J called. Part of the clones is missing from these tables; in studies checked, under half for an unresolved V gene and the rest for unknown reasons. In this sample's table one finds approximately 110,000 clones. The ten largest clones add up to approximately 1% of the sample. The sample comprised PBMCs. All receptors come from a man younger than 30 in good health and CMV-seronegative.

V is TRBV7-6 and J is TRBJ1-4; tentatively, D is TRBD1 (6 bases). Between the trimmed V and J ends, which lost 5 bases and 6 bases, there was a span of 16 bases. The germline V gene has CDR1 SGHVS and CDR2 FNYEAQ. This CDR3 is 15 amino acids long. CDR3 residues: CASSPWTEGDEKLFF. The CDR3, as DNA: TGTGCCAGCAGCCCATGGACAGAGGGGGATGAAAAACTGTTTTTT.

V gene TRBV6-4 combines with J gene TRBJ1-5; TRBD1 matches 10 bases. Per germline, CDR1 MRHNA and CDR2 SNTAGT. The CDR3 is made up of 15 amino acids. V dropped 3 bases and J dropped 2; count of bases not matched to a gene: 1. In DNA form, the CDR3 reads TGTGCCAGCAGTGAGGGGACAGGGGGCAATCAGCCCCAGCATTTT. It encodes CASSEGTGGNQPQHF.

The chain uses TRBV7-6 and TRBJ2-3; maybe TRBD2 (6 bases). This CDR3 has 15 residues. Germline assignment: CDR1 SGHVS and CDR2 FNYEAQ. V lost 5 bases and J lost 6, with 18 bases in between. CDR3 nucleotide sequence: TGTGCCAGCAGCGTCCGACTAGAATCTCAGGATACGCAGTATTTT. It encodes CASSVRLESQDTQYF.

This CDR3 is CASSDSGQFEKLFF. The CDR3 DNA follows: TGTGCCAGCAGTGATTCAGGACAGTTTGAAAAACTGTTTTTT. The rearrangement joins TRBV6-1 to TRBJ1-4, with a weak D call TRBD1 (6 bases). V was trimmed by 3 bases and J by 7 bases, leaving 12 bases between them. The V gene's germline CDR1 is MNHNS and CDR2 SASEGT. CDR3 length: 14 amino acids.

The chain uses TRBV7-9 and TRBJ1-2, with a possible D match to TRBD1 (6 bases). Germline values: CDR1 SEHNR, CDR2 FQNEAQ (reference sequence). Trimming shortened V by 3 bases and J by 6 bases, and 23 bases separated the two germline ends. This CDR3 spans 17 amino acids. Here the CDR3 DNA reads TGTGCCAGCAGCTTTACGTCCCCCGTCCTCCCAGGGGATGGCTACACCTTC. Its protein product is CASSFTSPVLPGDGYTF. Full variable domain (missing parts from reference TRBV7-9 and TRBJ1-2): DTGVSQNPRHKITKRGQNVTFRCDPISEHNRLYWYRQTLGQGPEFLTYFQNEAQLEKSRLLSDRFSAERPKGSFSTLEIQRTEQGDSAMYLCASSFTSPVLPGDGYTFGSGTRLTVV.

The chain couples TRBV2 to TRBJ2-7, with TRBD1 identical over 8 bases. J was trimmed by 5 bases and V by 6 bases; bases with no gene match: 12. Germline values: CDR1 SNHLY, CDR2 FYNNEI. This CDR3 comprises 15 residues. This CDR3 is CASSLGQGSFDEQYF. DNA of the CDR3: TGTGCCAGCAGCCTAGGACAGGGATCTTTTGACGAGCAGTACTTC.

The gene calls are TRBV28 and TRBJ2-2, with 14 bases fitting TRBD2. The CDR3 runs to 12 residues. Germline CDR1 reads MDHEN; CDR2 reads SYDVKM. With 6 bases clipped from V and 16 bases from J, the junction kept 4 bases outside the gene matches. The CDR3 DNA is TGTGCCAGCAGGGGGACTAGCGGGAGAACGTTTTTT. Translation gives CASRGTSGRTFF.

The genes are TRBV7-6 and TRBJ1-3; D uncertain. Deletions cut 3 bases from V and 0 bases from J, with 15 bases between. The CDR3 runs to 17 residues. Germline lookup yields CDR1 SGHVS and CDR2 FNYEAQ. The chain's CDR3 is CASSFYIGEPSGNTIYF. CDR3 sequence (DNA): TGTGCCAGCAGCTTTTATATCGGGGAACCCTCTGGAAACACCATATATTTT.

The rearrangement links TRBV18 to TRBJ2-7; D ambiguous. The CDR3 loop spans 13 amino acids. Between the trimmed V and J ends, which lost 3 bases and 2 bases, there was a span of 8 bases. Germline values: CDR1 KGHSH, CDR2 LQKENI. CDR3 in DNA: TGTGCCAGCTCACCTCCAACACCCTACGAGCAGTACTTC. This encodes CASSPPTPYEQYF.

The chain joins TRBV29-1 to TRBJ2-7; 9 bases are a match to TRBD1. The CDR3 length is 14 residues. Germline V gene data show CDR1 as SQVTM and CDR2 as ANQGSEA. Germline trimming cut 7 bases from V and 2 bases from J; bases unmatched to any gene: 9. CDR3 DNA sequence: TGCAGCGCCTCGCCGGGACAGGGAACCTACGAGCAGTACTTC. This codes for CSASPGQGTYEQYF.

The rearrangement joins TRBV5-6 to TRBJ2-4, with D perhaps matching TRBD2 (5 bases). The CDR3 loop spans 14 amino acids. Germline assignment: CDR1 SGHDT and CDR2 YYEEEE. V was clipped by 7 bases and J by 8 bases, with 19 bases between them. The chain's CDR3 is CASQILERADIQYF. The CDR3 nucleotides read TGTGCCAGCCAGATACTAGAGAGGGCAGACATTCAGTACTTC.

On this clone itself: The same CDR3 arises from other DNA sequences in this sample as well. The chain is built from TRBV6-5 and TRBJ2-7, with D tentatively TRBD2 (6 bases). The ends were cut back, 0 bases at V and 2 bases at J, with 11 bases in the middle. The CDR3 runs to 15 residues. Germline V gene data show CDR1 as MNHEY and CDR2 as SVGAGI. The CDR3 region has the DNA TGTGCCAGCAGTTACTCGCGCGGGGAAGCCTACGAGCAGTACTTC. It encodes CASSYSRGEAYEQYF.

The rearrangement uses TRBV27 and TRBJ2-7, with a possible D match to TRBD1 (5 bases). The germline CDR1 and CDR2 sequences are MNHEY and SMNVEV (reference sequence). V was pared by 1 base and J by 5 bases, with 9 bases between. This CDR3 has 13 residues. CDR3 protein: CASSLLGADEQYF. DNA for the CDR3: TGTGCCAGCAGTTTATTAGGGGCGGACGAGCAGTACTTC.

V and J are TRBV7-2 and TRBJ1-4; 7 bases fit TRBD1. J gave up 1 base and V 4 bases, and 3 bases lay outside the gene matches. This CDR3 comprises 15 residues. Germline CDR1 SGHTA, CDR2 FQGNSA. The CDR3 nucleotides are TGTGCCAGCAGCTCGACAGGGCGAACTAATGAAAAACTGTTTTTT. Its protein is CASSSTGRTNEKLFF.

The V gene is TRBV21-1, the J gene TRBJ1-6; the listed D gene, TRBD1, was not tested against the DNA. TRBV21-1 is termed a pseudogene. CDR3 length: 18 residues. The CDR3 loop is CASSKPPGFVHYNSPLHF. For the CDR3, the DNA is TGTGCCAGCAGCAAACCGCCAGGGTTCGTACACTATAATTCACCCCTCCACTTT.

Concerning this clone: The sample holds other DNA sequences that translate to the same CDR3. The chain couples TRBV30 to TRBJ2-2, with D uncertain. Germline V CDR1 and CDR2: GTSNPN, SVGIG (reference sequence). V lost 0 bases and J lost 5, with 13 bases in between. This CDR3 region has 15 residues. CDR3: CAWSVLLITTGELFF. The CDR3 region has the DNA TGTGCCTGGAGTGTACTCCTCATTACGACCGGGGAGCTGTTTTTT.

The rearrangement links TRBV7-2 to TRBJ2-1; the match to TRBD2 covers 10 bases. Germline V gene data show CDR1 as SGHTA and CDR2 as FQGNSA. The V and J ends lost 2 bases and 0 bases, in that order; junction bases with no gene match: 4. The CDR3 consists of 17 residues. For the CDR3, the DNA is TGTGCCAGCAGCTTACCCGAGCGGGGGGGCTCCTACAATGAGCAGTTCTTC. Translating gives CASSLPERGGSYNEQFF.

CDR3 bases: TGTGCCAGCAGCTCACGCGCGGGAGGCCTTTACGAGCAGTACTTC. Protein: CASSSRAGGLYEQYF. The rearrangement joins TRBV5-4 to TRBJ2-7; 8 bases line up with TRBD2. Trimming removed 3 bases from V and 4 bases from J; junction bases left unmatched: 9. CDR1 is SGHNT, CDR2 YYREEE, per germline (reference sequence). The CDR3 contains 15 residues.

The chain couples TRBV10-3 to TRBJ2-6; 11 bases fit TRBD1. There are 16 residues in the CDR3. In germline, CDR1 is ENHRY, CDR2 SYGVKD. V was clipped by 10 bases and J by 4 bases; unmatched bases: 9. Here the CDR3 reads CATKGQGAIGANVLTF. The CDR3 DNA follows: TGTGCCACCAAAGGACAGGGGGCAATCGGGGCCAACGTCCTGACTTTC.